Listed here are 20 T cell receptor beta chains from one sample, sequenced in a study of identical twins. TCRdb re-derived calls from the 5' RACE reads in MiXCR, one entry per CDR3 protein. In the table there are 250,000 to 300,000 distinct CDR3 sequences, roughly 10% of which are singletons. These data were likewise used in another study, on yellow fever vaccine responses in identical twins.

The source material was CD8+ T cells sorted from blood. The receptors shown here come from a woman younger than 30 in good health.

This clonotype has just a few counts. J is TRBJ1-4 and V is TRBV7-9; TRBD1 agrees at 7 bases. Germline V CDR1 and CDR2: SEHNR, FQNEAQ (reference sequence). The V gene end was trimmed by 5 bases and the J gene end by 6 bases; junction bases not matched to a gene: 6. The CDR3 consists of 14 residues. The CDR3 here is CASSRTGPDEKLFF. The CDR3 DNA follows: TGTGCCAGCAGCAGGACAGGTCCTGATGAAAAACTGTTTTTT.

This clonotype was counted only a few times. The V call is TRBV24-1, the J call TRBJ2-2; 10 bases align to TRBD1. The CDR3 has 13 amino acids. Germline CDR1 reads KGHDR; CDR2 reads SFDVKD. V trimming: 12 bases; J trimming: 6 bases; junction bases outside the gene matches: 6. The CDR3, as DNA: TGTGCCGGCGGGACAGGGGAGTCCGGGGAGCTGTTTTTT. This sequence encodes CAGGTGESGELFF.

This clonotype was seen at least ten times. V and J are TRBV7-9 and TRBJ1-1; D ambiguous. The CDR3 consists of 13 residues. The germline CDR1 and CDR2 sequences are SEHNR and FQNEAQ (reference sequence). The ends were cut back, 5 bases at V and 6 bases at J, with 13 bases in the middle. CDR3 amino acids: CASSLVLSAEAFF. In nucleotides, the CDR3 is TGTGCCAGCAGCCTGGTGCTTAGCGCTGAAGCTTTCTTT.

This clonotype came up many times. This sequence joins TRBV5-6 and TRBJ2-7; the D is unclear. The germline CDR1 and CDR2 sequences are SGHDT and YYEEEE. The germline V and J ends were trimmed by 4 bases and 6 bases, with 14 bases remaining between them. The CDR3 is 13 amino acids. As DNA, the CDR3 is TGTGCCAGCAGCCTAGTACATCCCGCCGAGCAGTACTTC. It yields the protein CASSLVHPAEQYF.

V and J are TRBV7-9 and TRBJ1-1, with 10 bases matching TRBD1. The ends lost 5 bases at V and 5 bases at J; junction bases unmatched: 2. Germline CDR1 SEHNR, CDR2 FQNEAQ (reference sequence). This CDR3 has 13 residues. CDR3 region: CASSDRGRTEAFF. DNA of the CDR3: TGTGCCAGCAGCGACAGGGGGCGGACTGAAGCTTTCTTT.

This clonotype came up a few times. The chain carries TRBV7-3 and TRBJ2-2, with a tentative D call TRBD2 (5 bases). This CDR3 has 15 residues. Germline V gene sequence: CDR1 SGHTA, CDR2 FQGTGA. V shed 4 bases and J shed 8 bases, with 17 bases lying between them. In DNA, the CDR3 is TGTGCCAGCAGCTCCCTGAACGGGGAACAGGGGGAGCTGTTTTTT. Translating it yields CASSSLNGEQGELFF.

This clonotype was seen at least ten times. The chain joins TRBV15 to TRBJ1-5, with no clear D. The CDR3 loop spans 14 amino acids. V dropped 0 bases and J dropped 3 bases, with 6 bases sitting between them. The V gene's germline CDR1 is LNHNV and CDR2 YYDKDF (reference sequence). DNA of the CDR3: TGTGCCACCAGCAGAGAGGCTAACAATCAGCCCCAGCATTTT. Its protein is CATSREANNQPQHF.

The rearrangement links TRBV6-2 or TRBV6-3 to TRBJ2-1; 7 bases are a match to TRBD2. This CDR3 region has 14 residues. The ends lost 7 bases at V and 4 bases at J; junction bases unmatched: 7. CDR1 is MNHEY, CDR2 SVGEGT, per germline. As DNA, the CDR3 is TGTGCCAGCAAGCCGGGACTACCTTACAATGAGCAGTTCTTC. Amino acids: CASKPGLPYNEQFF.

This chain links TRBV2 with TRBJ2-1; D gene ambiguous. The CDR3 has 13 amino acids. V lost 7 bases and J 3 bases, leaving 10 bases between the germline ends. The germline gives CDR1 SNHLY, CDR2 FYNNEI. CDR3: CASTPAGYNEQFF. The CDR3 nucleotides are TGTGCCAGCACCCCAGCCGGCTACAATGAGCAGTTCTTC.

The chain carries TRBV30 and TRBJ1-1; D not resolved. Germline values: CDR1 GTSNPN, CDR2 SVGIG (reference sequence). V was cut by 0 bases and J by 1 base, with 15 bases left in between. This CDR3 region has 16 residues. The CDR3 sequence is CAWSVDGNVGNTEAFF. As DNA, the CDR3 is TGTGCCTGGAGTGTAGATGGGAATGTGGGGAACACTGAAGCTTTCTTT.

This clonotype was picked up many times. The CDR3 region is CASSEILAGSWGTDTQYF. The CDR3 DNA is TGCGCCAGCAGTGAAATTCTAGCGGGGAGCTGGGGCACAGATACGCAGTATTTT. The chain combines TRBV10-1 with TRBJ2-3, with 9 positions matching TRBD2. This CDR3 contains 18 residues. Unmatched junction bases numbered 11, after V lost 3 bases and J lost 1 base. Germline V gene lookup returns CDR1 WNHNN and CDR2 SYGVQD (reference sequence).

This clonotype was recorded many times. The J gene is TRBJ2-1, the V gene TRBV5-1; D might be TRBD1 or TRBD2, each matching 7 bases. Germline V gene data show CDR1 as SGHRS and CDR2 as YFSETQ. CDR3 length equals 14 residues. Trimming pared 4 bases from V and 6 bases from J, leaving 14 bases between. For the CDR3, the DNA is TGCGCCAGCAGCGGGGGGGGACAGCTCAATGAGCAGTTCTTC. Its protein product is CASSGGGQLNEQFF.

This clonotype showed up many times. This chain uses TRBV5-8 with TRBJ2-7; 11 nucleotides match TRBD1. Unmatched junction bases numbered 10, after V lost 5 bases and J lost 0 bases. Germline assignment: CDR1 SGHTS and CDR2 YDEGEE. The CDR3 has 17 amino acids. The CDR3 coding sequence is TGTGCCAGCAGGCCAAGCCCGGGACAGGGGGACTCCTACGAGCAGTACTTC. Protein sequence: CASRPSPGQGDSYEQYF.

Ten or more counts support this clonotype. The J gene is TRBJ2-2, the V gene TRBV6-2 or TRBV6-3; 11 bases agree with TRBD1. The J segment lost 0 bases and the V segment lost 0 bases, leaving 6 bases of the junction unmatched. The CDR3 is 19 amino acids. Looked up from germline, CDR1 is MNHEY and CDR2 is SVGEGT. The CDR3 DNA reads TGTGCCAGCAGTTACTCCCGGGACAGGGGGTTCACGAACACCGGGGAGCTGTTTTTT. It specifies CASSYSRDRGFTNTGELFF.

The chain is built from TRBV7-8 and TRBJ2-5; TRBD2 matches 11 bases. The CDR3 spans 13 residues. The J segment lost 5 bases and the V segment lost 7 bases, leaving 3 bases of the junction unmatched. Germline V gene lookup returns CDR1 SGHVS and CDR2 FQNEAQ. The CDR3 region has the DNA TGTGCCAGCATAGCGGGGGGGCCTGAGACCCAGTACTTC. It specifies CASIAGGPETQYF.

This chain uses TRBV20-1 with TRBJ2-7, with 8 positions matching TRBD1. The CDR3 extends over 11 amino acids. V lost 6 bases, J lost 6 bases, and 4 bases stayed unmatched. CDR1 and CDR2 (germline): DFQATT, SNEGSKA (reference sequence). The CDR3 protein is CSAWTGSEQYF. The CDR3 nucleotides read TGCAGTGCCTGGACAGGGAGCGAGCAGTACTTC.

The rearrangement joins TRBV20-1 to TRBJ2-7; D gene unclear. Trimming pared 3 bases from V and 6 bases from J, leaving 15 bases between. The CDR3 length is 13 residues. Per germline, CDR1 DFQATT and CDR2 SNEGSKA (reference sequence). This chain's CDR3 is CSARGTGRIEQYF. DNA of the CDR3: TGCAGTGCTAGGGGCACCGGTCGCATCGAGCAGTACTTC.

In this sample, this clonotype turned up a few times. It is unclear where the CDR3 begins or ends on the DNA, so no DNA is shown, and the CDR3 is as TCRdb lists it. The chain carries TRBV5-5 and TRBJ1-6. The V gene's germline CDR1 is SGHKS and CDR2 YYEKEE (reference sequence). The CDR3 totals 15 residues, both ends included. The CDR3 reads CASILGFGYNSPLHF.

The genes are TRBV3-1 and TRBJ1-2; D is possibly TRBD1 (5 bases). Germline V gives CDR1 LGHDT, CDR2 YNNKEL (reference sequence). CDR3 length equals 13 residues. V was pared by 6 bases and J by 8 bases, with 16 bases between. The CDR3 DNA reads as TGTGCCAGCAGTTTAAACGTCAGGGAAGGCTACACCTTC. Translating it yields CASSLNVREGYTF.

This clonotype was detected ten times or more. This rearrangement joins TRBV27 to TRBJ2-3, with TRBD1 matching over 7 bases. Germline-derived CDR1 and CDR2 are MNHEY and SMNVEV (reference sequence). Trimming removed 4 bases from V and 0 bases from J; junction bases left unmatched: 13. The CDR3 spans 18 residues. CDR3 in DNA: TGTGCCAGCAGTTGGGCACGAGGGGGCGGAACTAGCACAGATACGCAGTATTTT. Amino acid sequence: CASSWARGGGTSTDTQYF.